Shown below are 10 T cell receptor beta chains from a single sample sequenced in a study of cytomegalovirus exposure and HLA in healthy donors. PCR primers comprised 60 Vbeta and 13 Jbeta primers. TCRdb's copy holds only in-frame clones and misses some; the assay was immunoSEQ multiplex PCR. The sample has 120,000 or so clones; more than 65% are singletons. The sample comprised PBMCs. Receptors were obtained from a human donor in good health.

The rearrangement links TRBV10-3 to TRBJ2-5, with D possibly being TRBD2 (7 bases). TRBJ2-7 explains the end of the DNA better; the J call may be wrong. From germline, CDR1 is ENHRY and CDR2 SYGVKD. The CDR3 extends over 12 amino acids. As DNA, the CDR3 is TGTGCCATCGGGGGGGGCGGGAACGAGCAGTACTTC. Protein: CAIGGGGNEQYF.

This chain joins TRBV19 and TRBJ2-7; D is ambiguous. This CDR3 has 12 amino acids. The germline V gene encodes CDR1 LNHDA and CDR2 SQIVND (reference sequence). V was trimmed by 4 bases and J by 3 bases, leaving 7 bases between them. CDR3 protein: CASSTPVYEQYF. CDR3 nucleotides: TGTGCCAGTAGTACTCCGGTCTACGAGCAGTACTTC.

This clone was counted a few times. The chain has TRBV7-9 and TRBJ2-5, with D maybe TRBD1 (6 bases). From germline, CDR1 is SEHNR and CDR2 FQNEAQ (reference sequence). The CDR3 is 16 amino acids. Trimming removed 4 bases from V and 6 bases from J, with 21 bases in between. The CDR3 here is CASSYRAQGQRKTQYF. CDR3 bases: TGTGCCAGCAGCTACAGGGCTCAGGGACAAAGAAAGACCCAGTACTTC.

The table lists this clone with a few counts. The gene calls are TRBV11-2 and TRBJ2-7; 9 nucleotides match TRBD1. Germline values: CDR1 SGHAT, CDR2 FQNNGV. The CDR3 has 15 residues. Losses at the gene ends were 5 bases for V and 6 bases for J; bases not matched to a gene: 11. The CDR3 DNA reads TGTGCCAGCAGCGCGGACAGGGGTTGGGGTAGCGAGCAGTACTTC. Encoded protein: CASSADRGWGSEQYF.

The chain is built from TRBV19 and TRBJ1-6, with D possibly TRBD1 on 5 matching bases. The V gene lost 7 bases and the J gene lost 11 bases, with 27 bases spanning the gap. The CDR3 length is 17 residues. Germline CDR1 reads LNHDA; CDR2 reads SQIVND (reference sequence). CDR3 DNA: TGTGCCAGTACCTCCCCGGGCGGGGGTCCCGGGGGGACACCCCTCCACTTT. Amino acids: CASTSPGGGPGGTPLHF.

CDR3 protein: CASSESRGLAADTQYF. Written as DNA, the CDR3 is TGTGCCAGCTCGGAATCACGGGGACTAGCGGCAGATACGCAGTATTTT. J is TRBJ2-3 and V is TRBV18; 11 nucleotides line up with TRBD2. The CDR3 is 16 residues long. Per the germline V gene, CDR1 is KGHSH and CDR2 is LQKENI. Trimming took 6 bases from V and 4 from J; bases not matched to a gene: 9.

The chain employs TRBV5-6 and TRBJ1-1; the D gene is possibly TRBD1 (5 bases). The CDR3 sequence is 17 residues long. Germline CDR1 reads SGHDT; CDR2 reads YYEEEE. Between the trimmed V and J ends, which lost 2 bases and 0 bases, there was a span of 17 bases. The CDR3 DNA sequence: TGTGCCAGCAGCTTTTTAGGGCGGGGACGGATGAACACTGAAGCTTTCTTT. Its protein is CASSFLGRGRMNTEAFF.

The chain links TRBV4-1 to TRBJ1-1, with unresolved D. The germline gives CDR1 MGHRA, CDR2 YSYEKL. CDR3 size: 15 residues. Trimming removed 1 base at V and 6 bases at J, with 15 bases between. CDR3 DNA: TGCGCCAGCAGCCAAGGAGTCCTGGGTGCGGCTGAAGCTTTCTTT. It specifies CASSQGVLGAAEAFF.

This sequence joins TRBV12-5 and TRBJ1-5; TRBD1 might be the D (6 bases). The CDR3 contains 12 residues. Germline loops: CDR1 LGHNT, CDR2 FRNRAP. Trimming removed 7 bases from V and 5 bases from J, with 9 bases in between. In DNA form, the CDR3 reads TGTGCTAGTGCCAGGGGAGATCAGCCCCAGCATTTT. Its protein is CASARGDQPQHF.

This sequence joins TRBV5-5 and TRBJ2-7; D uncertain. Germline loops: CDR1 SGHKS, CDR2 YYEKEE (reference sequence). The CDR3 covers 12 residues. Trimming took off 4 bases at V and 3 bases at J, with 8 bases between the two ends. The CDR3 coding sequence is TGTGCCAGCAGCCCCCTAGGCTACGAGCAGTACTTC. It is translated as CASSPLGYEQYF.